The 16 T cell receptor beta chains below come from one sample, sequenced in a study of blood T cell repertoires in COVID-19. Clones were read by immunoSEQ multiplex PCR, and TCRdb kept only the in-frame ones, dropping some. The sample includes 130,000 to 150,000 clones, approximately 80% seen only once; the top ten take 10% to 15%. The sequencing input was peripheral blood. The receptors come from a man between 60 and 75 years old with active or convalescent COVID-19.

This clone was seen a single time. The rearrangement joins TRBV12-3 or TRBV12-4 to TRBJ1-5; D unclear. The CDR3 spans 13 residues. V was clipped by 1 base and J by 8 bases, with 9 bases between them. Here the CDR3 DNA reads TGTGCCAGCAGTTTAGATACCCACAAGCCCCAGCATTTT. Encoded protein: CASSLDTHKPQHF.

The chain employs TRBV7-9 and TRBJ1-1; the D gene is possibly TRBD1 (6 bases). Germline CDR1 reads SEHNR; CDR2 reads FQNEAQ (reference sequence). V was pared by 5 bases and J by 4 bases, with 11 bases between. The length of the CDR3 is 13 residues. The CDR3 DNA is TGTGCCAGCAGCGCCCTCAGGGGCACTGAAGCTTTCTTT. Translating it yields CASSALRGTEAFF.

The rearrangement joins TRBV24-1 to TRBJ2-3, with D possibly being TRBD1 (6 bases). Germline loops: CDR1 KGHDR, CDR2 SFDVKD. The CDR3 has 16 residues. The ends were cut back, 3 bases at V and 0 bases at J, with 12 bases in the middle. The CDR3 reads CATSDQDRPSTDTQYF. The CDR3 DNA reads TGTGCCACCAGTGATCAAGACAGGCCTAGCACAGATACGCAGTATTTT.

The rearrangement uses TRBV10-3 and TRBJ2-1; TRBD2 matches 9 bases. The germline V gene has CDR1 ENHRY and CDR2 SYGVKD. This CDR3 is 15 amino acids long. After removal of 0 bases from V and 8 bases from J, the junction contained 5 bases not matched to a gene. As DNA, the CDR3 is TGTGCCATCAGTGAGTCCGGGACTAGCAGGGATGAGCAGTTCTTC. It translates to CAISESGTSRDEQFF.

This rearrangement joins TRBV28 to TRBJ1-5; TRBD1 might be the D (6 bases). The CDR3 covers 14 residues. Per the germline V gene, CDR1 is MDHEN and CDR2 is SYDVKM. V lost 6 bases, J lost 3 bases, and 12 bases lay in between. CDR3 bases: TGTGCCAGCAGGACTCAGGGGTTCAATCAGCCCCAGCATTTT. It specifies CASRTQGFNQPQHF.

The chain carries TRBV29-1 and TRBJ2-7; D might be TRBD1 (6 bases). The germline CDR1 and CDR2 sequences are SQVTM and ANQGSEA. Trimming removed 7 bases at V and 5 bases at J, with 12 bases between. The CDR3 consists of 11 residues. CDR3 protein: CSGKTGNEQYF. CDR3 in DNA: TGCAGCGGAAAAACAGGGAACGAGCAGTACTTC.

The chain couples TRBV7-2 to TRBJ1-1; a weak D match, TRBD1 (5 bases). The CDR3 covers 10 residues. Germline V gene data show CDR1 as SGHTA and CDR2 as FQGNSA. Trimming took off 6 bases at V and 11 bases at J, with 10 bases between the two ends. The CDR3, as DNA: TGTGCCAGCAGGGAGGGGTGGGCTTTCTTT. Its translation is CASREGWAFF.

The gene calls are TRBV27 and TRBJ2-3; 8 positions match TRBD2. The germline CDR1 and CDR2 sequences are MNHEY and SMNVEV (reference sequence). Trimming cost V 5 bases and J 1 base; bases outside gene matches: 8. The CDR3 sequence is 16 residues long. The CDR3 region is CASSTSGSRGTDTQYF. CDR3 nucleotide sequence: TGTGCCAGCAGTACAAGCGGGAGCCGAGGCACAGATACGCAGTATTTT.

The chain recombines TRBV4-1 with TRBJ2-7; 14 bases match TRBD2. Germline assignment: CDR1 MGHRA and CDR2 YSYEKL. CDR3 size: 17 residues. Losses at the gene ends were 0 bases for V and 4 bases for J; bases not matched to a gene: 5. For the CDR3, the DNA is TGCGCCAGCAGCCAAGATGCGGGGACTAGCGGGAGATACGAGCAGTACTTC. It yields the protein CASSQDAGTSGRYEQYF.

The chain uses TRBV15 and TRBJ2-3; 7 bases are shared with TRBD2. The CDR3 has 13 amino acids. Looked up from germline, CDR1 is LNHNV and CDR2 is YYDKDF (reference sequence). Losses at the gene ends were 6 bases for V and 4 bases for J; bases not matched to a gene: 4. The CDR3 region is CATRTSSSDTQYF. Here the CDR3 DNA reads TGTGCCACCAGGACTAGCAGTTCAGATACGCAGTATTTT.

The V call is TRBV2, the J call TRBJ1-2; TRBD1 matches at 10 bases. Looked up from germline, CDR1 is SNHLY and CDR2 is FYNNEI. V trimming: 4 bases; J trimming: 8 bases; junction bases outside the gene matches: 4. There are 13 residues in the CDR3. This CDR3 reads CASSAGTGDGYTF. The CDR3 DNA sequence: TGTGCCAGCAGTGCCGGGACAGGGGACGGCTACACCTTC. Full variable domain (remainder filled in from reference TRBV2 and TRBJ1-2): EPEVTQTPSHQVTQMGQEVILRCVPISNHLYFYWYRQILGQKVEFLVSFYNNEISEKSEIFDDQFSVERPDGSNFTLKIRSTKLEDSAMYFCASSAGTGDGYTFGSGTRLTVV.

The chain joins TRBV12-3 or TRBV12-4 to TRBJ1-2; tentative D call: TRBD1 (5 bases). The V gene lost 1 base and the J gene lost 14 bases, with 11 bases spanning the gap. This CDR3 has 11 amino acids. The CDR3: CASSLGPDRTF. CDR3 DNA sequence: TGTGCCAGCAGTTTAGGGCCTGACAGAACCTTC.

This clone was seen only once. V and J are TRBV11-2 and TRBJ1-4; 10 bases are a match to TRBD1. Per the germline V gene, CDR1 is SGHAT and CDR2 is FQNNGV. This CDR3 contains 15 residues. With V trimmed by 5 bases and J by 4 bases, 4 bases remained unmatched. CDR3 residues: CASSPRTGGNEKLFF. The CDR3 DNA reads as TGTGCCAGCAGCCCGAGGACAGGGGGTAATGAAAAACTGTTTTTT.

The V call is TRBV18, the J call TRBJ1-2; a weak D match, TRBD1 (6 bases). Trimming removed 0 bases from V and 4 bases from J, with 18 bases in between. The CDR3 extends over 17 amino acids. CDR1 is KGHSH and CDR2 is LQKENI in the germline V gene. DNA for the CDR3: TGTGCCAGCTCACCACCTTCTGTACAGGGTCACACCTATGGCTACACCTTC. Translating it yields CASSPPSVQGHTYGYTF.

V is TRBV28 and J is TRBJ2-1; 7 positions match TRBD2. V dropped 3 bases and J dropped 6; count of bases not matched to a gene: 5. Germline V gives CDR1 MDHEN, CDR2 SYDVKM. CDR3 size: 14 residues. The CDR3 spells CASSFLAETNEQFF. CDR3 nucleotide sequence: TGTGCCAGCAGTTTTCTAGCGGAGACCAATGAGCAGTTCTTC.

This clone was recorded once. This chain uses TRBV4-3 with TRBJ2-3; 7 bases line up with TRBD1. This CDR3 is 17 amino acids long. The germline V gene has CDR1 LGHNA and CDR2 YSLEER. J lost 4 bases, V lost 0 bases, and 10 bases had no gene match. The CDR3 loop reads CASSQDRDRAGADTQYF. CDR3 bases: TGCGCCAGCAGCCAAGATCGAGACAGGGCCGGAGCAGATACGCAGTATTTT.